These T cell receptor beta chains were read from a single sample in a study of blood T cell repertoires in COVID-19. Measured with immunoSEQ multiplex PCR; TCRdb has only the in-frame clones, and not every one. The table records 80,000 or so clones, roughly nine tenths of them present only once. Material for sequencing was peripheral blood. The source of these receptors is a human donor in a cohort sampled during active COVID-19. Each CDR3 is given with its conserved first and last residue. A D gene is named only where the DNA matches it firmly. Size is omitted from some rows. Given values are once, few, many or a class for expanded clones.

d_call clone_size j_call v_call cdr3_nt cdr3_aa
- - TRBJ1-6 TRBV11-2 TGTGCCAGCTCCCAGGGGAGACAAGTAAATTCACCCCTCCACTTT CASSQGRQVNSPLHF
TRBD1 - TRBJ1-2 TRBV5-1 TGCGCCAGCAGCGGCGGGACAGCTAACTATGGCTACACCTTC CASSGGTANYGYTF
- - TRBJ1-6 TRBV3-1/TRBV3-2 TGTGCCAGCAGCACCCTCGCAGGGAAAAATTCACCCCTCCACTTT CASSTLAGKNSPLHF
- - TRBJ2-3 TRBV2 TGTGCCAGCAGTGGGGCAGTAAGCACAGATACGCAGTATTTT CASSGAVSTDTQYF
- once TRBJ2-1 TRBV7-6 TGTGCCAGCAGCCTCGACGGGAGATGGGAGCAGTTCTTC CASSLDGRWEQFF
- once TRBJ1-4 TRBV5-5 TGTGCCAGCAGCTCGGGATATTCGGCAACTAATGAAAAACTGTTTTTT CASSSGYSATNEKLFF
TRBD1 - TRBJ2-6 TRBV5-1 TGCGCCAGCAGCTTGGCGCAGGGGGCAGGTGGGGCCAACGTCCTGACTTTC CASSLAQGAGGANVLTF
TRBD1 - TRBJ1-2 TRBV2 TGTGCCAGCAGTGGGACAGGGTATGGCTACACCTTC CASSGTGYGYTF
TRBD2 once TRBJ2-3 TRBV5-6 TGTGCCAGCAGCTCCTCGGGACTAGGGGGGCAGTATTTT CASSSSGLGGQYF
- - TRBJ2-7 TRBV6-1 TGTGCCAGCAGTGAAGGGGGCCCCTACGAGCAGTACTTC CASSEGGPYEQYF
TRBD1 - TRBJ1-1 TRBV27 TGTGCCAGCAGTTGGAGGGGACAGGGGAACACTGAAGCTTTCTTT CASSWRGQGNTEAFF
TRBD1 - TRBJ1-5 TRBV10-3 TGTGCCATCAGAAAATCCGGGACAGAGAATCAGCCCCAGCATTTT CAIRKSGTENQPQHF
- - TRBJ1-2 TRBV7-9 TGTGCCAGCAGCCCTTGGACAGCGGATGGCTACACCTTC CASSPWTADGYTF
- - TRBJ2-3 TRBV12-3/TRBV12-4 TGTGCCAGCACTCAAGACAGTCTCAGTACGCAGTATTTT CASTQDSLSTQYF
TRBD1 - TRBJ2-3 TRBV28 TGTGCCAGCAGTTCCCGGAGACAGGGATTCACAGATACGCAGTATTTT CASSSRRQGFTDTQYF
TRBD1 - TRBJ2-1 TRBV29-1 TGCAGCGCCCTGTTTCAGGGGGCCTACAATGAGCAGTTCTTC CSALFQGAYNEQFF
- - TRBJ2-6 TRBV30 TGTGCCTGGACACGGAAGGGGGGGACTGGGGCCAACGTCCTGACTTTC CAWTRKGGTGANVLTF
- - TRBJ1-2 TRBV11-2 TGTGCCAGCAGCTTGGACGGGGGGAACTATGGCTACACCTTC CASSLDGGNYGYTF
TRBD2 - TRBJ2-1 TRBV9 TGTGCCAGCAGCGTCTCTTGGGGGGGTTACAATGAGCAGTTCTTC CASSVSWGGYNEQFF
TRBD2 - TRBJ2-1 TRBV27 TGTGCCAGCAGTCCTCCTAGCGGGATATCCTATGAGCAGTTCTTC CASSPPSGISYEQFF
TRBD1 - TRBJ2-1 TRBV6-5 TGTGCCAGCAGTTGGGGGACAGGGAATGAGCAGTTCTTC CASSWGTGNEQFF
- - TRBJ2-2 TRBV6-6 TGTGCCAGCAGTCCGGGGTGGTCGACTAGACTAACCGGGGAGCTGTTTTTT CASSPGWSTRLTGELFF
TRBD1 - TRBJ2-7 TRBV27 TGTGCCAGCAGTTTATTAACCCACCCAGGACAGGGGGACTCCTACGAGCAGTACTTC CASSLLTHPGQGDSYEQYF
TRBD1 few TRBJ2-2 TRBV7-9 TGTGCCAGCAGCTCCGGGACAGGGGGAACCGGGGAGCTGTTTTTT CASSSGTGGTGELFF
- - TRBJ1-4 TRBV12-3/TRBV12-4 TGTGCCAGCATTGTTGGACGAGGAGGAAAACTGTTTTTT CASIVGRGGKLFF
- - TRBJ2-2 TRBV29-1 TGCAGCGTTGATAAAATCCGGGAGCTTTACACCGGGGAGCTGTTTTTT CSVDKIRELYTGELFF